The T cell receptor beta chain under discussion was sequenced for a study of T-cell reconstitution after alpha-beta-depleted transplantation in children. In this sample, this clonotype turned up many times. The library targeted TCRbeta and was prepared with unique molecular identifiers. One entry per CDR3 protein, called by TCRdb with MiXCR from the PCR reads. The top ten hold around 5.8% of the sample, which has about half a million distinct CDR3 sequences, roughly an eighth seen once. The receptor was derived from a human donor who donated a stem cell graft to a child with combined immunodeficiency. This material consisted of PBMCs from the stem cell graft donor, taken from the stem cell graft.

The CDR3 here is CSAGRRHSNTEAFF. CDR3 coding DNA: TGCAGTGCTGGAAGGAGACATTCGAACACTGAAGCTTTCTTT. This sequence joins TRBV20-1 and TRBJ1-1; D remains ambiguous. V dropped 5 bases and J dropped 1 base, with 14 bases sitting between them. This CDR3 has 14 residues. The germline V gene encodes CDR1 DFQATT and CDR2 SNEGSKA (reference sequence).